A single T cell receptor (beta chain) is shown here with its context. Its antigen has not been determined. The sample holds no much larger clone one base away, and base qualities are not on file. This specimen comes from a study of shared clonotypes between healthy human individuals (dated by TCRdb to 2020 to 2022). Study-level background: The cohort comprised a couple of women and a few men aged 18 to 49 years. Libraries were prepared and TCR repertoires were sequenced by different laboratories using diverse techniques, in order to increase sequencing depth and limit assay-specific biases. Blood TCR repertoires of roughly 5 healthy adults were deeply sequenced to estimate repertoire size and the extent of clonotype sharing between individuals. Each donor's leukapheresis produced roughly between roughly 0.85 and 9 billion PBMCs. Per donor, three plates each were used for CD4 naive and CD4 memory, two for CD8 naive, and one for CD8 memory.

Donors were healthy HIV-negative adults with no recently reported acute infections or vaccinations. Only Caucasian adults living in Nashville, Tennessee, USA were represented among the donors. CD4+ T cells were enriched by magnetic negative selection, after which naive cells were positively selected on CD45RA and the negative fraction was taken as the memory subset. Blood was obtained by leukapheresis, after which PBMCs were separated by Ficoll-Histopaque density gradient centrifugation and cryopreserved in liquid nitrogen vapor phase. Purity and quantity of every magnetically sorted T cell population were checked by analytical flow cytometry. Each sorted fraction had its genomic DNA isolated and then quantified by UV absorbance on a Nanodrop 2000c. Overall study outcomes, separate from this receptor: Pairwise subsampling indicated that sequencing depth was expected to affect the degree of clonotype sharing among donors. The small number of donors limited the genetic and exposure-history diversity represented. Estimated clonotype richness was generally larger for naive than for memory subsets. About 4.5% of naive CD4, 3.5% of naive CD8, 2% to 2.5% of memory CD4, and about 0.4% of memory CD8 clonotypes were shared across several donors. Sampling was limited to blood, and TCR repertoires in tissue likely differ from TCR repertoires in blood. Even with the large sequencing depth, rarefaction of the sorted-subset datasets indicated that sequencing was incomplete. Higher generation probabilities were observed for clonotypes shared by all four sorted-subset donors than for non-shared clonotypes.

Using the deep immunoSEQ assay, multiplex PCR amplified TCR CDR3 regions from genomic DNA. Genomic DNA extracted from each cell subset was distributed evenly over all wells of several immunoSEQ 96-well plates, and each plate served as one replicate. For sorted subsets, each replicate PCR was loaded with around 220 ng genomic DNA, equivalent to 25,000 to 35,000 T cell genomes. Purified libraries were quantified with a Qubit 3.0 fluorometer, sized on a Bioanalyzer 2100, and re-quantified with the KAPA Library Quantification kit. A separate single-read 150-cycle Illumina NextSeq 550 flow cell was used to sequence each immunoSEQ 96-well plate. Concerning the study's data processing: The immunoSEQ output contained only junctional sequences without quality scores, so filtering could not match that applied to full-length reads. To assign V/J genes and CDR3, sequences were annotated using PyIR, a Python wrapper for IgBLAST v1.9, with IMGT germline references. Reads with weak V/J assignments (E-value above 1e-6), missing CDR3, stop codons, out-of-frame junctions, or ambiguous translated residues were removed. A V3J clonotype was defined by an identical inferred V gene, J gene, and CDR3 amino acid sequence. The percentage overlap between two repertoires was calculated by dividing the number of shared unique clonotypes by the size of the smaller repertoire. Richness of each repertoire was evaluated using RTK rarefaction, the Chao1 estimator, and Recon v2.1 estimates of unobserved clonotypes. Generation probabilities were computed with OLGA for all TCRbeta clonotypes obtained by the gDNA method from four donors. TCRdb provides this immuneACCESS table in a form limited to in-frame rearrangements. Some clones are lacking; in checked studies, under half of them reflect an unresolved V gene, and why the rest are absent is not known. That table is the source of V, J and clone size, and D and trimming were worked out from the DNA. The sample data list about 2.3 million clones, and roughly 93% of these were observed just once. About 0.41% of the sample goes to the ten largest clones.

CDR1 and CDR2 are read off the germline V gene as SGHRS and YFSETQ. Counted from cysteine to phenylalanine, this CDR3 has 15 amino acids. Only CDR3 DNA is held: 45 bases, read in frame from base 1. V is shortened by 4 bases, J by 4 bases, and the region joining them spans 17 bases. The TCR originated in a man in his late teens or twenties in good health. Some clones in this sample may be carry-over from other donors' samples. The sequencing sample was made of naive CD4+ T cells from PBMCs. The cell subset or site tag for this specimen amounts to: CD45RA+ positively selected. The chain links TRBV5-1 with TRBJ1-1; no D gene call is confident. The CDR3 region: CASSPGRGMGTEAFF. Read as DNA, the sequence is TGCGCCAGCAGCCCCGGACGGGGAATGGGCACTGAAGCTTTCTTT.